Listed below are T cell receptor beta chains from one sample, sequenced in a study of blood T cell repertoires in COVID-19. Repertoires were generated with immunoSEQ multiplex PCR, while TCRdb's copy carries only in-frame clones and drops some. The data contain just under 150,000 clones, around 90% of them seen just once; the ten biggest clones take up over 0.75%. The sequenced sample consisted of peripheral blood. The receptors come from a woman aged 50 to 60 with acute or convalescent COVID-19. Each CDR3 is given with its conserved first and last residue. A D gene is named only where the DNA matches it firmly. Clone size is stated in some rows and not others, as once, few, many or a class when expanded.

j_gene | d_gene | v_gene | abundance | CDR3aa | CDR3nt
TRBJ2-5 | . | TRBV4-1 | . | CASSQDNSLASQETQYF | TGCGCCAGCAGCCAAGATAACAGCCTAGCCTCCCAAGAGACCCAGTACTTC
TRBJ2-3 | . | TRBV5-1 | . | CASSLEVRSTDTQYF | TGCGCCAGCAGCTTGGAAGTGAGGTCCACAGATACGCAGTATTTT
TRBJ1-6 | . | TRBV6-5 | . | CASSLDQGSVSPLHF | TGTGCCAGCAGTTTGGACCAGGGTTCTGTTTCACCCCTCCACTTT
TRBJ1-5 | TRBD1 | TRBV27 | . | CASKRAGQGRAVYQPQHF | TGTGCCAGTAAGAGGGCGGGACAGGGGCGAGCCGTATATCAGCCCCAGCATTTT
TRBJ1-2 | . | TRBV7-9 | . | CASSSGWTTNYGYTF | TGTGCCAGCAGCTCGGGCTGGACAACCAACTATGGCTACACCTTC
TRBJ2-3 | TRBD2 | TRBV10-1 | . | CASSDPQGLAGIEDTQYF | TGCGCCAGCAGTGATCCCCAAGGACTAGCGGGAATCGAAGATACGCAGTATTTT
TRBJ2-1 | . | TRBV5-4 | . | CASSLDTWSSYNEQFF | TGTGCCAGCAGCTTGGACACCTGGAGCTCCTACAATGAGCAGTTCTTC
TRBJ1-2 | . | TRBV6-1 | . | CASSEAPGFYGYTF | TGTGCCAGCAGTGAAGCTCCCGGGTTCTATGGCTACACCTTC
TRBJ1-4 | . | TRBV7-6 | . | CASSLGFSAAFGLFF | TGTGCCAGCAGCTTAGGCTTCTCGGCGGCCTTCGGACTGTTTTTT
TRBJ1-3 | . | TRBV9 | . | CASSVDGGYGNTIYF | TGTGCCAGCAGCGTAGACGGGGGGTACGGAAACACCATATATTTT
TRBJ1-1 | . | TRBV4-2 | once | CASSQDPQGRDTEAFF | TGTGCCAGCAGCCAAGATCCCCAGGGCAGGGACACTGAAGCTTTCTTT
TRBJ1-2 | . | TRBV5-5 | few | CASSSTGTNYGYTF | TGTGCCAGCAGCTCGACCGGGACTAACTATGGCTACACCTTC
TRBJ2-4 | . | TRBV12-3/TRBV12-4 | . | CASTLFDIQYF | TGTGCCAGCACCCTCTTTGACATTCAGTACTTC
TRBJ1-2 | . | TRBV29-1 | once | CSARGVYGYTF | TGCAGCGCCCGGGGGGTCTATGGCTACACCTTC
TRBJ2-7 | TRBD1 | TRBV2 | . | CASSRDRGPGEQYF | TGTGCCAGCAGTAGGGACAGGGGGCCAGGGGAGCAGTACTTC
TRBJ1-2 | . | TRBV19 | . | CASSGNRVNYGYTF | TGTGCCAGTAGCGGAAACAGGGTTAACTATGGCTACACCTTC
TRBJ1-1 | TRBD1 | TRBV9 | . | CASSQSTGGSEAFF | TGTGCCAGCAGCCAGTCAACAGGGGGCTCTGAAGCTTTCTTT
TRBJ2-2 | . | TRBV6-5 | . | CASSPGAANTGELFF | TGTGCCAGCTCCCCTGGAGCGGCGAACACCGGGGAGCTGTTTTTT
TRBJ2-1 | TRBD2 | TRBV13 | few | CASSYGTSGAYNEQFF | TGTGCCAGCAGCTACGGGACTAGCGGGGCTTACAATGAGCAGTTCTTC
TRBJ1-1 | TRBD1 | TRBV5-1 | . | CASSLDRGREAFF | TGCGCCAGCAGCTTGGACAGGGGGAGAGAAGCTTTCTTT
TRBJ1-2 | . | TRBV29-1 | . | CSVETYRTYGYTF | TGCAGCGTTGAAACTTACCGAACTTATGGCTACACCTTC
TRBJ1-2 | . | TRBV4-1 | once | CASSQDSGYTF | TGCGCCAGCAGCCAAGACTCGGGCTACACCTTC
TRBJ1-5 | . | TRBV4-1 | . | CASSATGNSRQPQHF | TGCGCCAGCAGCGCGACAGGTAATAGTCGACAGCCCCAGCATTTT
TRBJ2-7 | . | TRBV3-1/TRBV3-2 | . | CASSQEGLTSYEQYF | TGTGCCAGCAGCCAAGAGGGACTGACTTCCTACGAGCAGTACTTC
TRBJ1-3 | . | TRBV28 | . | CASSGPGRGSGNTIYF | TGTGCCAGCAGTGGCCCAGGGAGGGGCTCTGGAAACACCATATATTTT
TRBJ2-7 | TRBD2 | TRBV9 | . | CASSATSGSPGEQYF | TGTGCCAGCAGCGCGACTAGCGGGTCGCCGGGGGAGCAGTACTTC
TRBJ1-5 | TRBD1 | TRBV7-6 | few | CASSPWTGGGNQPQHF | TGTGCCAGCAGCCCTTGGACAGGGGGCGGCAATCAGCCCCAGCATTTT
TRBJ2-1 | TRBD2 | TRBV11-3 | . | CASSLYGAGAYNEQFF | TGTGCCAGCAGCCTCTACGGAGCGGGAGCCTACAATGAGCAGTTCTTC
TRBJ1-1 | . | TRBV9 | . | CASSRNPPLELMNTEAFF | TGTGCCAGCAGCCGAAACCCGCCTCTGGAGCTTATGAACACTGAAGCTTTCTTT
TRBJ1-5 | . | TRBV6-5 | . | CASSRTDYSNQPQHF | TGTGCCAGCTCCCGGACAGACTATAGCAATCAGCCCCAGCATTTT
TRBJ2-3 | . | TRBV5-1 | once | CASSQTASTDTQYF | TGCGCCAGCAGCCAGACAGCTAGCACAGATACGCAGTATTTT
TRBJ2-1 | TRBD1 | TRBV18 | . | CASSPYRDRVYNEQFF | TGTGCCAGCTCTCCTTACCGGGACAGGGTATACAATGAGCAGTTCTTC
TRBJ2-7 | TRBD1 | TRBV27 | . | CASSAGTGAYEQYF | TGTGCCAGCAGTGCCGGGACAGGGGCCTACGAGCAGTACTTC
TRBJ1-6 | TRBD1 | TRBV11-3 | . | CASSPGQDNSPLHF | TGTGCCAGCAGCCCGGGACAGGATAATTCACCCCTCCACTTT
TRBJ2-5 | . | TRBV15 | . | CATSRDGSHQETQYF | TGTGCCACCAGCAGAGATGGTAGCCACCAAGAGACCCAGTACTTC
TRBJ2-7 | . | TRBV27 | . | CASSLFSSYEQYF | TGTGCCAGCAGTTTATTCTCGTCCTACGAGCAGTACTTC